The 14 T cell receptor beta chains listed next were all sequenced from one sample in a study of cytomegalovirus exposure and HLA in healthy donors. Libraries were prepared by immunoSEQ multiplex PCR; TCRdb keeps only in-frame clonotypes and omits some of them. The data contain over 200,000 clones, 90% of them seen just once; the ten biggest clones take up approximately 3.1%. What was sequenced was PBMCs. The receptors shown here come from a woman aged 25 to 45 in good health and CMV-seronegative.

This chain links TRBV19 with TRBJ2-3; 13 positions match TRBD2. The trim removed 6 bases at V and 0 bases at J, leaving 18 bases unmatched. This CDR3 comprises 21 residues. CDR1 and CDR2 (germline): LNHDA, SQIVND (reference sequence). The CDR3 region is CASRAGLAGVEESLSTDTQYF. The CDR3 DNA reads as TGTGCCAGTAGGGCCGGACTAGCGGGAGTAGAGGAGAGTCTAAGCACAGATACGCAGTATTTT.

This rearrangement joins TRBV4-2 to TRBJ2-7; 7 nucleotides agree with TRBD1. CDR1 is LGHNA and CDR2 is YNFKEQ in the germline V gene. The CDR3 is 17 residues long. After removal of 3 bases from V and 0 bases from J, the junction contained 11 bases not matched to a gene. The CDR3 sequence: CASSQDRQGWGSYEQYF. The CDR3, as DNA: TGTGCCAGCAGCCAGGACCGACAGGGTTGGGGCTCCTACGAGCAGTACTTC.

The chain employs TRBV7-7 and TRBJ2-5; 9 nucleotides line up with TRBD1. The J segment lost 5 bases and the V segment lost 0 bases, leaving 4 bases of the junction unmatched. CDR1 and CDR2 from the germline V gene are SSHAT and FNYEAQ (reference sequence). The length of the CDR3 is 15 residues. As DNA, the CDR3 is TGTGCCAGCAGCTTAGCTGGACAGGGGAGGGAGACCCAGTACTTC. Translated: CASSLAGQGRETQYF.

The J gene is TRBJ2-2, the V gene TRBV11-2; 10 positions match TRBD2. The V and J ends lost 5 bases and 5 bases, in that order; junction bases with no gene match: 14. The CDR3 sequence is 18 residues long. Germline CDR1 is SGHAT and CDR2 is FQNNGV. CDR3 region: CASSRLLAGVGKTGELFF. CDR3 sequence (DNA): TGTGCCAGCAGCAGGCTTCTAGCGGGAGTAGGAAAAACCGGGGAGCTGTTTTTT.

This clone occurred a few times. The CDR3 nucleotides read TGTGCCAGCAGTTTACCAGGTCAAAACATTCAGTACTTC. Translation gives CASSLPGQNIQYF. This chain connects TRBV28 to TRBJ2-4, with unresolved D. Trimming left V 2 bases short and J 5 bases short, with 7 bases between. The CDR3 runs to 13 residues. Germline V gene lookup returns CDR1 MDHEN and CDR2 SYDVKM.

The V call is TRBV5-4, the J call TRBJ2-7; possible D gene TRBD1, 5 bases. The V gene lost 0 bases and the J gene lost 2 bases, with 12 bases spanning the gap. The CDR3 length is 15 residues. Germline lookup yields CDR1 SGHNT and CDR2 YYREEE (reference sequence). CDR3 DNA: TGTGCCAGCAGCTTGGAAGGGGCGGAGACCTACGAGCAGTACTTC. Translating gives CASSLEGAETYEQYF.

This chain links TRBV5-4 with TRBJ2-1, with 10 bases aligning to TRBD2. Trimming took 0 bases from V and 7 from J; bases not matched to a gene: 7. The CDR3 has 16 residues. Germline CDR1 reads SGHNT; CDR2 reads YYREEE (reference sequence). CDR3 protein: CASSLGAAGGINEQFF. The DNA of the CDR3 is TGTGCCAGCAGCTTGGGGGCAGCGGGAGGGATTAATGAGCAGTTCTTC.

The rearrangement uses TRBV11-2 and TRBJ2-7; 10 bases map to TRBD2. CDR1 is SGHAT, CDR2 FQNNGV, per germline. The CDR3 has 17 residues. Unmatched junction bases numbered 14, after V lost 3 bases and J lost 6 bases. The CDR3 here is CASSFDQAGGPGSEQYF. In DNA form, the CDR3 reads TGTGCCAGCAGCTTTGATCAAGCGGGAGGGCCGGGATCCGAGCAGTACTTC. The full variable domain, rest sourced from reference TRBV11-2 and TRBJ2-7, is EAGVAQSPRYKIIEKRQSVAFWCNPISGHATLYWYQQILGQGPKLLIQFQNNGVVDDSQLPKDRFSAERLKGVDSTLKIQPAKLEDSAVYLCASSFDQAGGPGSEQYFGPGTRLTVT.

The chain links TRBV28 to TRBJ2-7; 9 bases agree with TRBD2. This CDR3 region has 18 residues. CDR1 MDHEN and CDR2 SYDVKM come from the germline V gene. After removal of 7 bases from V and 4 bases from J, the junction contained 20 bases not matched to a gene. CDR3 nucleotides: TGTGCCAGCAACCGCGGGGGGGCAGGGCTCGCTTCGGTTTACGAGCAGTACTTC. Protein sequence: CASNRGGAGLASVYEQYF.

The chain couples TRBV27 to TRBJ1-1; TRBD1 matches at 8 bases. The trim removed 6 bases at V and 4 bases at J, leaving 1 base unmatched. Germline CDR1 is MNHEY and CDR2 is SMNVEV (reference sequence). This CDR3 comprises 12 residues. CDR3 sequence (DNA): TGTGCCAGCAGAACAGGGGGCACTGAAGCTTTCTTT. It encodes CASRTGGTEAFF.

CDR3 nucleotides: TGCGCCAGCAGCTTGTCGACAGGGCACCAATACGAGCAGTACTTC. This encodes CASSLSTGHQYEQYF. The rearrangement uses TRBV5-1 and TRBJ2-7, with 7 bases fitting TRBD1. The germline CDR1 and CDR2 sequences are SGHRS and YFSETQ. The CDR3 loop spans 15 amino acids. V lost 1 base and J lost 4; bases outside the gene matches: 8.

The chain joins TRBV29-1 to TRBJ2-6; D unclear. Germline loops: CDR1 SQVTM, CDR2 ANQGSEA. V dropped 4 bases and J dropped 0 bases, with 4 bases sitting between them. The CDR3 covers 13 residues. The CDR3 reads CSVGLSGANVLTF. The CDR3 bases are TGCAGCGTTGGCCTCTCTGGGGCCAACGTCCTGACTTTC.

The chain uses TRBV18 and TRBJ2-1; D is unresolved. Germline CDR1 is KGHSH and CDR2 is LQKENI. The CDR3 totals 14 residues. The V gene lost 2 bases and the J gene lost 5 bases, with 10 bases spanning the gap. The CDR3 region is CASSPAYRDNEQFF. CDR3 DNA sequence: TGTGCCAGCTCACCAGCCTATAGGGACAATGAGCAGTTCTTC.

V gene TRBV5-6 combines with J gene TRBJ2-6; D ambiguous. The CDR3 covers 15 residues. Germline V gene data show CDR1 as SGHDT and CDR2 as YYEEEE. V lost 1 base and J 2 bases, leaving 7 bases between the germline ends. The CDR3 is CASSLILTGANVLTF. The CDR3 coding sequence is TGTGCCAGCAGCTTGATCCTTACTGGGGCCAACGTCCTGACTTTC.